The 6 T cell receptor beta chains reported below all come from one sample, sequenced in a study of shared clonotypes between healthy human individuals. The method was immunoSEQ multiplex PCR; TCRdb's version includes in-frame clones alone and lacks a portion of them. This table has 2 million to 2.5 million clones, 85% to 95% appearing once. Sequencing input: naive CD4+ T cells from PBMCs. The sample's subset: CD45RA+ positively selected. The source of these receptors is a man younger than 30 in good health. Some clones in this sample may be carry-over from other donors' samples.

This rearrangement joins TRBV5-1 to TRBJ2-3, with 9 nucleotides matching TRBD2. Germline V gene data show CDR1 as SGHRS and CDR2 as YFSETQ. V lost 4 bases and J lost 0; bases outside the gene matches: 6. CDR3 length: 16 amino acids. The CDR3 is CASSPITSGSTDTQYF. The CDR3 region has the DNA TGCGCCAGCAGCCCTATAACTAGCGGGAGCACAGATACGCAGTATTTT.

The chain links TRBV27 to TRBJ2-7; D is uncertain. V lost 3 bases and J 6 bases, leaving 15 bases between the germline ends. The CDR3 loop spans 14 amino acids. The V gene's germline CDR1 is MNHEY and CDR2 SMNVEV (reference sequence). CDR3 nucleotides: TGTGCCAGCAGTTTTGGCAGCTATAGTGGCGAGCAGTACTTC. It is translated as CASSFGSYSGEQYF.

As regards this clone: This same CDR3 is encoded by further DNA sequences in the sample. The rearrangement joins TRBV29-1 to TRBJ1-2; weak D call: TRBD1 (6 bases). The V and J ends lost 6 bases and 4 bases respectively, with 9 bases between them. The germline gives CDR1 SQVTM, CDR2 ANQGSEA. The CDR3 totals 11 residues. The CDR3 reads CSVGQIYGYTF. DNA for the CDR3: TGCAGCGTAGGACAGATCTATGGCTACACCTTC.

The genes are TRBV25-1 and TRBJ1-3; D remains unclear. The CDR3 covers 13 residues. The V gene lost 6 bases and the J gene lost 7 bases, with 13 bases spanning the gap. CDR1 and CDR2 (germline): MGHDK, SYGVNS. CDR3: CASSLGLGNTIYF. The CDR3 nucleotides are TGTGCCAGCAGCCTGGGGTTAGGGAACACCATATATTTT.

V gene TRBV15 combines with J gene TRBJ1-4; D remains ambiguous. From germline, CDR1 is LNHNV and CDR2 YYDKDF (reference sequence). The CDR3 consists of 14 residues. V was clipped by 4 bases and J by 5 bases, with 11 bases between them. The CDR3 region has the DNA TGTGCCACCAGCACTAGCGCAGGAAATGAAAAACTGTTTTTT. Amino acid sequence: CATSTSAGNEKLFF.

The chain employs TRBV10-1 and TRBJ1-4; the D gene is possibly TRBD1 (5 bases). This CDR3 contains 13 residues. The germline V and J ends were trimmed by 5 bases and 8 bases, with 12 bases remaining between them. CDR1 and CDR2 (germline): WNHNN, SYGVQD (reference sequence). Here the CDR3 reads CASSRGEKEKLFF. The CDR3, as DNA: TGCGCCAGCAGTCGGGGCGAGAAAGAAAAACTGTTTTTT.